This TCR beta chain was sequenced for a study of CD8+CD57+ T cells in acquired aplastic anemia. Study-level information: Sorted CD4+ and CD8+ cells gave a mean 3.2 ug DNA, range 0.2 to 27.4 ug. General study findings and limits: No significant difference in CD8+ Simpson's diversity was found between patients and controls. Patients and controls were found to share fewer than 35 CD8+ CDR3 sequences.

Of note for this clonotype: The target antigen is unknown.

Profiling that covered TCR beta VDJ and CDR3 relied on genomic DNA as its template. TCRdb re-analysed the reads in MiXCR, keeping a single row per CDR3 protein. The table records about 210,000 distinct CDR3 sequences, 61% of them present only once. This receptor was obtained from a human donor in good health. Sequencing was performed on sorted CD4+, CD8+, or CD8+CD57+ T cells (not recorded which) from PBMCs.

CDR3 sequence (DNA): TGTGCCAGCAGTTTAAGGACTAGCGGGATCTCCTACGAGCAGTACTTC. It yields the protein CASSLRTSGISYEQYF. The chain recombines TRBV12-3 or TRBV12-4 with TRBJ2-7, with TRBD2 identical over 12 bases. The CDR3 consists of 16 residues. Germline trimming cut 2 bases from V and 0 bases from J; bases unmatched to any gene: 2.